This T cell receptor beta chain was found in a study of T cell responses to AZD1222 COVID-19 vaccine. General study results and limits: After two AZD1222 doses, spike-specific TCR breadth and depth rose versus day 0. Donors, mostly white British, included more females; clonal diversity was possibly underestimated. Spike-wide coverage was observed for vaccine-associated CD4 TCRs, with dominant responses at 160-218 and 743-854. At study baseline, merely a handful of AZD1222 recipients were seropositive.

This clone was picked up a small number of times. Its antigen remains unidentified. Profiling relied on immunoSEQ multiplex PCR, and the TCRdb table lists in-frame clones only, not all of them. Of 130,000 to 150,000 clones listed, around nine tenths were seen once; the top ten hold 4% to 6%. The specimen was peripheral blood, collected on day 0 of AZD1222 vaccination. The sequence came from an adult in good health.

The CDR3 reads CASSPGLPYGYTF. For the CDR3, the DNA is TGTGCCAGCAGCCCCGGGCTCCCCTATGGCTACACCTTC. The V gene is TRBV7-9, the J gene TRBJ1-2; D unresolved. Per germline, CDR1 SEHNR and CDR2 FQNEAQ (reference sequence). This CDR3 comprises 13 residues. V lost 5 bases, J lost 4 bases, and 11 bases lay in between.